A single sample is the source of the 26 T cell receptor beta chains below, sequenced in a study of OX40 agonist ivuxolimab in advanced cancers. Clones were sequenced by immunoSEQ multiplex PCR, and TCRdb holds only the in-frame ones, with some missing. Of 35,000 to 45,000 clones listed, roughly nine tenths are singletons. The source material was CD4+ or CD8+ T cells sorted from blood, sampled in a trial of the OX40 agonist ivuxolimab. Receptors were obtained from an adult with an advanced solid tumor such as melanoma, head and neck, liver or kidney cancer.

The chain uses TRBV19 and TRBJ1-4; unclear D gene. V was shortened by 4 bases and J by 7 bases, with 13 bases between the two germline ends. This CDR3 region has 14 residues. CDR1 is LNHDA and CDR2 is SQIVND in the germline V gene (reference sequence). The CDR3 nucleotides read TGTGCCAGTAGTACGGGCTCGGCGGGTGAAAAACTGTTTTTT. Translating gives CASSTGSAGEKLFF. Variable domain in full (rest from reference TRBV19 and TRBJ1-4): DGGITQSPKYLFRKEGQNVTLSCEQNLNHDAMYWYRQDPGQGLRLIYYSQIVNDFQKGDIAEGYSVSREKKESFPLTVTSAQKNPTAFYLCASSTGSAGEKLFFGSGTQLSVL.

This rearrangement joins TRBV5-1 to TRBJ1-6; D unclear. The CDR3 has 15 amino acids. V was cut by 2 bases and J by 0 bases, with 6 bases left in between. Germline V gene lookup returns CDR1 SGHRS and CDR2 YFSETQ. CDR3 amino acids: CASSLRSSYNSPLHF. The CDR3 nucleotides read TGCGCCAGCAGCTTAAGGAGCTCCTATAATTCACCCCTCCACTTT.

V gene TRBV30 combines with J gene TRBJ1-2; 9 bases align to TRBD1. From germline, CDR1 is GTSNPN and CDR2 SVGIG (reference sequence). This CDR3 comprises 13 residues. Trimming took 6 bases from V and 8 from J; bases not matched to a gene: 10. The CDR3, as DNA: TGTGCCTGTTCCCCGGGACAGGGAAGAGGCTACACCTTC. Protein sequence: CACSPGQGRGYTF.

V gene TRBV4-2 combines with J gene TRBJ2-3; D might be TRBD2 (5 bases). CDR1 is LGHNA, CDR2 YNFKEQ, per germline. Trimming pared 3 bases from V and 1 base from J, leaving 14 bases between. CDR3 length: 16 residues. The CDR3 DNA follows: TGTGCCAGCAGCCAGGCCTTGATCGGGGGCACAGATACGCAGTATTTT. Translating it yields CASSQALIGGTDTQYF.

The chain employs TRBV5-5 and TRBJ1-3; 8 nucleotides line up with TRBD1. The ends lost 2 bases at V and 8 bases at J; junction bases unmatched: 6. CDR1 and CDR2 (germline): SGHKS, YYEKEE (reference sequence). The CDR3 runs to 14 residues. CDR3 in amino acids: CASSFAGGADTIYF. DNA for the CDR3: TGTGCCAGCAGCTTCGCAGGGGGCGCAGACACCATATATTTT.

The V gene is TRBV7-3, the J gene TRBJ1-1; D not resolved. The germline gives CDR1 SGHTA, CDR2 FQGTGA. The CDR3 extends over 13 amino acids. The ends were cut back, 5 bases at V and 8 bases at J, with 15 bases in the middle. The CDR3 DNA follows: TGTGCCAGCAGCCCCAATTCAGTCCAGGAAGCTTTCTTT. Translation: CASSPNSVQEAFF.

For the CDR3, the DNA is TGTGCCAGCAGGGTCGGGACATTAGGTGAGCCCCAGCATTTT. This gives the protein CASRVGTLGEPQHF. This chain connects TRBV2 to TRBJ1-5, with D possibly TRBD1 on 6 matching bases. This CDR3 contains 14 residues. Germline CDR1 SNHLY, CDR2 FYNNEI. V was shortened by 6 bases and J by 8 bases, with 17 bases between the two germline ends.

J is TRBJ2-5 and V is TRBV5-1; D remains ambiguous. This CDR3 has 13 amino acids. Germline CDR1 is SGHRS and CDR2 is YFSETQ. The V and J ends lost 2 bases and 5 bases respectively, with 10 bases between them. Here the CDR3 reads CASSFGFEETQYF. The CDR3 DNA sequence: TGCGCCAGCAGCTTCGGGTTCGAGGAGACCCAGTACTTC.

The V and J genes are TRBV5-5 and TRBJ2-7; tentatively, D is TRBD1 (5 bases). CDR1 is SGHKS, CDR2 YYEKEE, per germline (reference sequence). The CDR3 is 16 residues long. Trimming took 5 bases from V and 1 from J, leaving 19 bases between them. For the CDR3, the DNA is TGTGCCAGCAGTTTACGGACACCTACCCATTCCTACGAGCAGTACTTC. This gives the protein CASSLRTPTHSYEQYF.

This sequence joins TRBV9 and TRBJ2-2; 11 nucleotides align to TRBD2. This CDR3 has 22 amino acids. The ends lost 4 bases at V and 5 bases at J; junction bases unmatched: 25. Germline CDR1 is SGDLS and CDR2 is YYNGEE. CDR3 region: CASSLSPLFRGLAGGGTGELFF. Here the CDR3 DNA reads TGTGCCAGCAGCCTATCGCCCCTCTTTAGAGGCCTAGCGGGGGGAGGGACCGGGGAGCTGTTTTTT.

CDR3 coding DNA: TGTGCCAGCAGCTTACACTCAGGCAATCAGCCCCAGCATTTT. Translation gives CASSLHSGNQPQHF. V gene TRBV7-2 combines with J gene TRBJ1-5, with unresolved D. CDR3 length: 14 residues. V was pared by 2 bases and J by 2 bases, with 7 bases between. Per germline, CDR1 SGHTA and CDR2 FQGNSA.

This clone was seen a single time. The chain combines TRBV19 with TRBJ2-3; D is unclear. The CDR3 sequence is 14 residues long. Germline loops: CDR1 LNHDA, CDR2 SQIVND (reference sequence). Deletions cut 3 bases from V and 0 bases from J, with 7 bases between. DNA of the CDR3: TGTGCCAGTAGTATTAGCAGGAGCACAGATACGCAGTATTTT. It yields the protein CASSISRSTDTQYF.

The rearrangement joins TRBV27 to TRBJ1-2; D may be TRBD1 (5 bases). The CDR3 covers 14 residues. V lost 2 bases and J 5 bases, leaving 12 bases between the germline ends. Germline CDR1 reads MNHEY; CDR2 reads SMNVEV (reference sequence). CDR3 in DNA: TGTGCCAGCAGTTTAAGAGGGGCCCGGTATGGCTACACCTTC. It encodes CASSLRGARYGYTF.

The CDR3 protein is CASSLAPDGSEAFF. As DNA, the CDR3 is TGTGCCAGCAGCTTAGCCCCGGACGGATCTGAAGCTTTCTTT. The chain carries TRBV7-6 and TRBJ1-1; no reliable D call. The CDR3 sequence is 14 residues long. Deletions cut 0 bases from V and 6 bases from J, with 11 bases between. Looked up from germline, CDR1 is SGHVS and CDR2 is FNYEAQ.

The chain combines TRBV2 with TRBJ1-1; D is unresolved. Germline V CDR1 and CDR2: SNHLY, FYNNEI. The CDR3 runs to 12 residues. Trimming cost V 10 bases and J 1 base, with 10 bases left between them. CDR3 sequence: CATKFTNTEAFF. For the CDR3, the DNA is TGTGCCACTAAGTTTACGAACACTGAAGCTTTCTTT.

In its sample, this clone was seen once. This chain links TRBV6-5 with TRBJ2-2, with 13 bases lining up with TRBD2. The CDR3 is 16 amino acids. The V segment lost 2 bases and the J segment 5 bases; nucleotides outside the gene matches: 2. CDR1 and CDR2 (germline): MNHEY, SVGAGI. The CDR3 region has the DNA TGTGCCAGCAGTTACCGGGGACTAGCGGGGACCGGGGAGCTGTTTTTT. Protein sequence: CASSYRGLAGTGELFF.

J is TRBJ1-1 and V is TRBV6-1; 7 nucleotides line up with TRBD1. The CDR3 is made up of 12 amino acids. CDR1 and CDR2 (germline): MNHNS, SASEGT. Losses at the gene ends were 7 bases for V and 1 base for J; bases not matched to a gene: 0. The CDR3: CASNRGNTEAFF. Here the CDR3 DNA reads TGTGCCAGCAACAGGGGGAACACTGAAGCTTTCTTT.

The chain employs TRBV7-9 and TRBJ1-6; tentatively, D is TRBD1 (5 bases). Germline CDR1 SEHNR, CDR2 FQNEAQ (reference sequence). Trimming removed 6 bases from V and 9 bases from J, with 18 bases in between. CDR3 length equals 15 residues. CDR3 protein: CASRAGGRGSSPLHF. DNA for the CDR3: TGTGCCAGCAGGGCCGGGGGACGGGGTTCTTCACCCCTCCACTTT.

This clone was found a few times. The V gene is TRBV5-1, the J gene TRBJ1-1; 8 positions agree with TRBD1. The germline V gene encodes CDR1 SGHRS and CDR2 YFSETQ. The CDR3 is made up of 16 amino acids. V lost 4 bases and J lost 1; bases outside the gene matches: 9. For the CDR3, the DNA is TGCGCCAGCAGCAGGACAGGGTTGGGGAAGAACACTGAAGCTTTCTTT. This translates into CASSRTGLGKNTEAFF.

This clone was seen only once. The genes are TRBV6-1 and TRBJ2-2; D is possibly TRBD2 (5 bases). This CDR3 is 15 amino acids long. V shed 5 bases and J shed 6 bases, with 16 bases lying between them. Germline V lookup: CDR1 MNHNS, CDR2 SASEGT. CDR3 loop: CASSLGSAGPGELFF. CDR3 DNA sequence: TGTGCCAGCAGTTTAGGGTCGGCGGGTCCCGGGGAGCTGTTTTTT.

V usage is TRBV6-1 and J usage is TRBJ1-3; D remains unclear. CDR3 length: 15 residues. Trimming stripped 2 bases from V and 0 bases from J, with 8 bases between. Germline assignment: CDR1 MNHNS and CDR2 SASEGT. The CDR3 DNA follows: TGTGCCAGCAGTGAATGGGGAAACTCTGGAAACACCATATATTTT. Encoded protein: CASSEWGNSGNTIYF.

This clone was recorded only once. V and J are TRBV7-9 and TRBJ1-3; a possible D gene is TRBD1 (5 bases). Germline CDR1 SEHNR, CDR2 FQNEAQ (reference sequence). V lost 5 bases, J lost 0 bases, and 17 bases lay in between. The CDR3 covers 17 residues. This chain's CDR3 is CASSRAGGTTSGNTIYF. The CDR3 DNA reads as TGTGCCAGCAGCCGTGCGGGGGGGACTACCTCTGGAAACACCATATATTTT.

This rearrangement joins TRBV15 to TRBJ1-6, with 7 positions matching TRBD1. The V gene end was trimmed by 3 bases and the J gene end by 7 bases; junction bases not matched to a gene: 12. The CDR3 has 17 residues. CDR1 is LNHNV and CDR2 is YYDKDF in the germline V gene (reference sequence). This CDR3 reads CATSSAQGGLGNSPLHF. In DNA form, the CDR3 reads TGTGCCACCAGCAGTGCCCAGGGGGGGCTAGGCAATTCACCCCTCCACTTT.

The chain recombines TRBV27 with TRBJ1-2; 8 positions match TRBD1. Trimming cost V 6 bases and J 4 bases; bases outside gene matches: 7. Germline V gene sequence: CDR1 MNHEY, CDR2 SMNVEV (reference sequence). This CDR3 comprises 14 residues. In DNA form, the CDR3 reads TGTGCCAGCAGCCGGACAGGGTGGGTCTATGGCTACACCTTC. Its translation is CASSRTGWVYGYTF.

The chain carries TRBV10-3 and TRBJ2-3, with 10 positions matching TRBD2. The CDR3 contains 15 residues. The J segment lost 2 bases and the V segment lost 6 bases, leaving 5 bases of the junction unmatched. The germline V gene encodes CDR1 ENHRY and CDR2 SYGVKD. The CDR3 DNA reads TGTGCCATCAGGGCGAGCGGGGGGGACACAGATACGCAGTATTTT. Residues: CAIRASGGDTDTQYF.

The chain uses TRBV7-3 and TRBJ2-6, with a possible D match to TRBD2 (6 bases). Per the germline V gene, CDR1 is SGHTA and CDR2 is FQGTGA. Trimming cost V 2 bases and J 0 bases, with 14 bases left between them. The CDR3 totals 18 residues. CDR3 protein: CASSLSGTVRSGANVLTF. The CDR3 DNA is TGTGCCAGCAGCTTATCCGGGACTGTCCGCTCTGGGGCCAACGTCCTGACTTTC. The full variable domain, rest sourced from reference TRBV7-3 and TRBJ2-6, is GAGVSQTPSNKVTEKGKYVELRCDPISGHTALYWYRQSLGQGPEFLIYFQGTGAADDSGLPNDRFFAVRPEGSVSTLKIQRTERGDSAVYLCASSLSGTVRSGANVLTFGAGSRLTVL.